The present entry profiles one T cell receptor (beta chain) with its context. The antigen is unknown. These data originate in a study of T cell responses to AZD1222 COVID-19 vaccine. The data were produced by immunoSEQ multiplex PCR, yet TCRdb's version contains in-frame clones alone and is incomplete. Of fewer than 150,000 clones in the sample, more than 75% were seen once. Whole-study findings and limits: CD4 TCRs covered the whole spike, strongest at regions 160-218 and 743-854. Females made up more of the donors, who were largely white British, and clonal diversity may have come out too low.

CDR3 length equals 15 residues. Trimming took 3 bases from V and 10 from J; bases not matched to a gene: 10. Germline values: CDR1 GTSNPN, CDR2 SVGIG (reference sequence). The genes are TRBV30 and TRBJ1-6; 9 bases align to TRBD1. The receptor was isolated from an adult who received the AZD1222 COVID-19 vaccine. Sequencing was performed on peripheral blood, taken 28 days after the second AZD1222 dose. Here the CDR3 reads CAWSPGGTGQSPLHF. Here the CDR3 DNA reads TGTGCCTGGAGCCCCGGCGGGACAGGGCAGTCACCCCTCCACTTT.